The next 24 T cell receptor beta chains were all read from a single sample in a study of cytomegalovirus exposure and HLA in healthy donors. The method was immunoSEQ multiplex PCR; TCRdb's version includes in-frame clones alone and lacks a portion of them. The sample has around 120,000 clones; about 84% are singletons. Sequenced sample: PBMCs. The receptors were sampled from a man between 18 and 35 years old in good health and CMV-seronegative.

The chain uses TRBV5-1 and TRBJ2-3; D is ambiguous. V was cut by 0 bases and J by 2 bases, with 7 bases left in between. Germline-derived CDR1 and CDR2 are SGHRS and YFSETQ. This CDR3 is built from 14 residues. CDR3 in DNA: TGCGCCAGCAGCTTGGGTGCGGCCACAGATACGCAGTATTTT. Translated: CASSLGAATDTQYF.

The chain carries TRBV5-1 and TRBJ2-7, with 14 bases that match TRBD2. The junction had 6 bases not matched to a gene; V was cut back by 4 bases and J by 3 bases. The CDR3 runs 16 residues. Germline loops: CDR1 SGHRS, CDR2 YFSETQ. CDR3 in DNA: TGCGCCAGCAGCGCCGGGACTAGCGGGAGTCTCTACGAGCAGTACTTC. Its protein is CASSAGTSGSLYEQYF. The full variable domain, its missing parts supplied by reference TRBV5-1 and TRBJ2-7, is KAGVTQTPRYLIKTRGQQVTLSCSPISGHRSVSWYQQTPGQGLQFLFEYFSETQRNKGNFPGRFSGRQFSNSRSEMNVSTLELGDSALYLCASSAGTSGSLYEQYFGPGTRLTVT.

V usage is TRBV7-9 and J usage is TRBJ2-1; 15 bases are a match to TRBD2. Germline trimming cut 5 bases from V and 8 bases from J; bases unmatched to any gene: 7. Germline lookup yields CDR1 SEHNR and CDR2 FQNEAQ (reference sequence). This CDR3 contains 16 residues. The CDR3 nucleotides read TGTGCCAGCAGCCCCGCCGGACTAGCGGGGGGGTATGAGCAGTTCTTC. Amino acid sequence: CASSPAGLAGGYEQFF.

The rearrangement uses TRBV11-1 and TRBJ2-1; TRBD1 matches at 11 bases. J was trimmed by 10 bases and V by 0 bases; bases with no gene match: 8. The CDR3 runs 16 residues. Germline-derived CDR1 and CDR2 are SGHAT and FQDESV (reference sequence). The CDR3 region is CASSLAGQGAVREQFF. The CDR3 nucleotides read TGTGCCAGCAGCTTAGCAGGACAGGGGGCTGTTCGGGAGCAGTTCTTC.

The chain links TRBV5-1 to TRBJ2-1, with a possible D match to TRBD2 (5 bases). Trimming took off 7 bases at V and 8 bases at J, with 16 bases between the two ends. The CDR3 has 13 amino acids. Per the germline V gene, CDR1 is SGHRS and CDR2 is YFSETQ. CDR3: CASGRLGEDEQFF. In nucleotides, the CDR3 is TGCGCCAGCGGAAGATTGGGAGAGGATGAGCAGTTCTTC.

The chain employs TRBV7-2 and TRBJ2-1; D may be TRBD2 (5 bases). V gave up 2 bases and J gave up 7 bases, with 12 bases separating them. The CDR3 loop spans 14 amino acids. Germline CDR1 reads SGHTA; CDR2 reads FQGNSA. CDR3: CASSLTRIGNEQFF. CDR3 nucleotide sequence: TGTGCCAGCAGCTTAACTAGGATAGGGAATGAGCAGTTCTTC.

This chain links TRBV12-5 with TRBJ1-6, with 10 positions matching TRBD1. Germline V gene data show CDR1 as LGHNT and CDR2 as FRNRAP. The ends lost 5 bases at V and 7 bases at J; junction bases unmatched: 5. CDR3 length: 15 amino acids. This CDR3 reads CASGLEGQGNSPLHF. In DNA, the CDR3 is TGTGCTAGTGGTCTGGAGGGACAGGGGAATTCACCCCTCCACTTT.

The V call is TRBV5-1, the J call TRBJ1-1; D may be TRBD1 (6 bases). Between the trimmed V and J ends, which lost 0 bases and 6 bases, there was a span of 12 bases. Looked up from germline, CDR1 is SGHRS and CDR2 is YFSETQ. This CDR3 comprises 14 residues. CDR3 bases: TGCGCCAGCAGCTTGGAGGGGGTTGGATCTGAAGCTTTCTTT. It codes for CASSLEGVGSEAFF.

The chain couples TRBV7-6 to TRBJ2-7; the match to TRBD2 covers 10 bases. The CDR3 contains 17 residues. The germline gives CDR1 SGHVS, CDR2 FNYEAQ. V was clipped by 1 base and J by 0 bases; unmatched bases: 6. CDR3 region: CASSLDSSGGRSYEQYF. For the CDR3, the DNA is TGTGCCAGCAGCTTAGATTCTAGCGGGGGCCGCTCCTACGAGCAGTACTTC.

This chain uses TRBV7-8 with TRBJ2-2; D perhaps matches TRBD1 (6 bases). V was cut by 5 bases and J by 6 bases, with 13 bases left in between. The CDR3 totals 14 residues. Germline V gene sequence: CDR1 SGHVS, CDR2 FQNEAQ. CDR3 region: CASSASRGAGELFF. In DNA, the CDR3 is TGTGCCAGCAGCGCTTCCAGGGGTGCCGGGGAGCTGTTTTTT.

V is TRBV19 and J is TRBJ2-1; D gene ambiguous. There are 10 residues in the CDR3. V dropped 7 bases and J dropped 5 bases, with 3 bases sitting between them. Germline lookup yields CDR1 LNHDA and CDR2 SQIVND (reference sequence). CDR3 bases: TGTGCCAGTATCAACAATGAGCAGTTCTTC. It specifies CASINNEQFF.

The CDR3 region is CTGDSGQGLAFF. CDR3 sequence (DNA): TGCACCGGAGACTCGGGACAGGGTCTCGCTTTCTTT. The chain has TRBV29-1 and TRBJ1-1; 9 bases match TRBD1. CDR3 length: 12 amino acids. Germline V gene lookup returns CDR1 SQVTM and CDR2 ANQGSEA.

As to this clone: Other DNA sequences in the same sample also yield this CDR3. This chain links TRBV5-1 with TRBJ1-1; D is undetermined. Trimming pared 0 bases from V and 1 base from J, leaving 7 bases between. Germline-derived CDR1 and CDR2 are SGHRS and YFSETQ. The CDR3 is 14 residues long. This CDR3 is CASSLATANTEAFF. CDR3 nucleotides: TGCGCCAGCAGCTTGGCTACTGCGAACACTGAAGCTTTCTTT.

The chain is built from TRBV7-9 and TRBJ1-5; tentative D call: TRBD1 (6 bases). Germline loops: CDR1 SEHNR, CDR2 FQNEAQ (reference sequence). V shed 5 bases and J shed 2 bases, with 19 bases lying between them. CDR3 length equals 17 residues. The CDR3 nucleotides read TGTGCCAGCAGCCTAGGCAGGGGCTTTGCTCGCAATCAGCCCCAGCATTTT. It translates to CASSLGRGFARNQPQHF.

V usage is TRBV2 and J usage is TRBJ1-4; TRBD1 aligns across 8 bases. This CDR3 spans 13 amino acids. Trimming took 6 bases from V and 7 from J; bases not matched to a gene: 4. Looked up from germline, CDR1 is SNHLY and CDR2 is FYNNEI. CDR3 amino acids: CASSGQGGEKLFF. The CDR3 DNA sequence: TGTGCCAGCAGCGGACAGGGCGGTGAAAAACTGTTTTTT.

V gene TRBV5-6 combines with J gene TRBJ2-3, with 7 nucleotides matching TRBD1. The ends lost 5 bases at V and 0 bases at J; junction bases unmatched: 6. The CDR3 has 15 amino acids. Germline loops: CDR1 SGHDT, CDR2 YYEEEE. CDR3 nucleotide sequence: TGTGCCAGCAGGAAGACAGGGCTCAGCACAGATACGCAGTATTTT. It yields the protein CASRKTGLSTDTQYF.

This clone was detected a few times. The chain links TRBV19 to TRBJ1-2, with D maybe TRBD1 (5 bases). This CDR3 is 13 amino acids long. Trimming left V 3 bases short and J 4 bases short, with 9 bases between. CDR1 and CDR2 (germline): LNHDA, SQIVND (reference sequence). The CDR3 DNA reads as TGTGCCAGTAGTATCGACAGCCTCTATGGCTACACCTTC. It yields the protein CASSIDSLYGYTF.

This rearrangement joins TRBV30 to TRBJ2-1; TRBD1 matches at 9 bases. Germline CDR1 reads GTSNPN; CDR2 reads SVGIG (reference sequence). V dropped 8 bases and J dropped 7; count of bases not matched to a gene: 9. The CDR3 contains 13 residues. CDR3 residues: CARGQGRVNEQFF. Written as DNA, the CDR3 is TGTGCCCGAGGACAGGGGAGGGTAAATGAGCAGTTCTTC.

The gene calls are TRBV19 and TRBJ2-3, with TRBD1 as a possible D gene (6 bases). The CDR3 has 15 amino acids. CDR1 is LNHDA, CDR2 SQIVND, per germline (reference sequence). V was clipped by 6 bases and J by 2 bases, with 15 bases between them. The CDR3 DNA reads as TGTGCCAGTAGGCCGAGGACAGACTTCACAGATACGCAGTATTTT. The encoded protein is CASRPRTDFTDTQYF.

This clone was seen only a few times. This chain connects TRBV19 to TRBJ1-2; 7 bases are a match to TRBD1. The germline CDR1 and CDR2 sequences are LNHDA and SQIVND (reference sequence). This CDR3 is built from 14 residues. Trimming at V came to 3 bases and at J to 6 bases, leaving 7 bases not matched to a gene. The CDR3 nucleotides are TGTGCCAGTAGTATTCAGGGGGGTGGCAATGGCTACACCTTC. Protein product: CASSIQGGGNGYTF.

CDR3 coding DNA: TGCGCCAGCAGCTTCAGACCGGACAGCTCTAGCACAGATACGCAGTATTTT. Encoded protein: CASSFRPDSSSTDTQYF. The chain has TRBV5-1 and TRBJ2-3; D perhaps matches TRBD1 (6 bases). The CDR3 has 17 residues. Germline V gene sequence: CDR1 SGHRS, CDR2 YFSETQ. V was pared by 2 bases and J by 0 bases, with 16 bases between.

The J gene is TRBJ1-4, the V gene TRBV27; D gene unclear. The CDR3 covers 14 residues. V dropped 3 bases and J dropped 2 bases, with 7 bases sitting between them. Germline V lookup: CDR1 MNHEY, CDR2 SMNVEV (reference sequence). The chain's CDR3 is CASSFLQTNEKLFF. DNA of the CDR3: TGTGCCAGCAGTTTCTTACAGACTAATGAAAAACTGTTTTTT.

The chain has TRBV10-3 and TRBJ2-1, with TRBD2 identical over 12 bases. J was trimmed by 4 bases and V by 0 bases; bases with no gene match: 7. From germline, CDR1 is ENHRY and CDR2 SYGVKD. This CDR3 spans 18 amino acids. CDR3 residues: CAISESSSGRAGYNEQFF. The CDR3 bases are TGTGCCATCAGTGAGTCGTCTAGCGGGAGGGCCGGTTACAATGAGCAGTTCTTC.

This sequence joins TRBV28 and TRBJ2-5; D is perhaps TRBD1 (6 bases). This CDR3 region has 16 residues. From germline, CDR1 is MDHEN and CDR2 SYDVKM. Between the trimmed V and J ends, which lost 8 bases and 6 bases, there was a span of 25 bases. The chain's CDR3 is CASDTETPDRTQTQYF. CDR3 nucleotide sequence: TGTGCCAGCGACACCGAAACCCCCGACAGGACCCAGACCCAGTACTTC. Variable domain in full (rest from reference TRBV28 and TRBJ2-5): DVKVTQSSRYLVKRTGEKVFLECVQDMDHENMFWYRQDPGLGLRLIYFSYDVKMKEKGDIPEGYSVSREKKERFSLILESASTNQTSMYLCASDTETPDRTQTQYFGPGTRLLVL.